This T cell receptor (beta chain) is from a study of CD8 T cells in Susac syndrome. Random-hexamer reverse transcription was applied to about 0.45 to 1 ug RNA. Using its own MiXCR run on the immunoSEQ multiplex PCR reads, TCRdb lists one record per CDR3 protein. In the table there are about 240,000 distinct CDR3 sequences, roughly 95% of which are singletons. The CDR3 runs 14 residues. With 3 bases removed from V and 8 bases from J, the gap between germline ends came to 13 bases. This clonotype was obtained from a human donor with Susac syndrome. Sequencing used CD4+ T cells from PBMCs. V gene TRBV12-3 or TRBV12-4 combines with J gene TRBJ1-4, with D unclear. CDR3: CASSFSPGGEKLFF. CDR3 sequence (DNA): TGTGCCAGCAGTTTTAGTCCGGGCGGCGAAAAACTGTTTTTT.